The 22 T cell receptor beta chains presented below share a single source sample, sequenced in a study of blood T cell repertoires in COVID-19. The protocol was immunoSEQ multiplex PCR, while the TCRdb copy is restricted to in-frame clones and leaves out a portion. The data contain around 400,000 clones, 70% to 90% of them singletons. The sample taken for sequencing was peripheral blood. These receptor sequences come from a woman in her 30s with COVID-19, enrolled during active disease.

The chain is built from TRBV29-1 and TRBJ1-6; D is possibly TRBD1 (5 bases). The CDR3 has 16 residues. CDR1 is SQVTM and CDR2 is ANQGSEA in the germline V gene. V gave up 7 bases and J gave up 0 bases, with 16 bases separating them. In DNA form, the CDR3 reads TGCAGCGCCCTCATGGCGGGGGACTCCTATAATTCACCCCTCCACTTT. This codes for CSALMAGDSYNSPLHF.

The chain has TRBV11-2 and TRBJ1-1, with unresolved D. Germline loops: CDR1 SGHAT, CDR2 FQNNGV. The length of the CDR3 is 13 residues. Trimming took 2 bases from V and 11 from J, leaving 15 bases between them. DNA of the CDR3: TGTGCCAGCAGCTTAAGCGCTGTTAGGTACGCTTTCTTT. Protein sequence: CASSLSAVRYAFF.

V and J are TRBV6-5 and TRBJ1-3; no definite D call. The germline V and J ends were trimmed by 5 bases and 0 bases, with 11 bases remaining between them. The germline V gene has CDR1 MNHEY and CDR2 SVGAGI. The CDR3 is 15 residues long. The CDR3 protein is CASSPGRDSGNTIYF. The CDR3 coding sequence is TGTGCCAGCAGTCCCGGACGGGACTCTGGAAACACCATATATTTT.

The chain recombines TRBV7-9 with TRBJ2-1; the match to TRBD2 covers 15 bases. Germline V CDR1 and CDR2: SEHNR, FQNEAQ (reference sequence). The trim removed 2 bases at V and 6 bases at J, leaving 2 bases unmatched. This CDR3 comprises 16 residues. CDR3 region: CASSLWTSGRGNEQFF. The CDR3, as DNA: TGTGCCAGCAGCTTATGGACTAGCGGGAGGGGCAATGAGCAGTTCTTC.

This clone was seen only once. The gene calls are TRBV18 and TRBJ1-4; the match to TRBD1 covers 7 bases. Germline V gene lookup returns CDR1 KGHSH and CDR2 LQKENI. This CDR3 is 19 amino acids long. With 4 bases clipped from V and 0 bases from J, the junction kept 14 bases outside the gene matches. The CDR3 DNA is TGTGCCAGCTCACAGTCCTTCTTGACAGGGTCGGCAACTAATGAAAAACTGTTTTTT. It yields the protein CASSQSFLTGSATNEKLFF.

The rearrangement links TRBV18 to TRBJ1-2; weak D call: TRBD1 (5 bases). Germline V CDR1 and CDR2: KGHSH, LQKENI. The CDR3 totals 12 residues. V was clipped by 3 bases and J by 6 bases, with 8 bases between them. The CDR3 DNA is TGTGCCAGCTCACCCGACAGCGATGGCTACACCTTC. Protein: CASSPDSDGYTF.

This clone came up a few times. The chain couples TRBV20-1 to TRBJ2-3; 10 bases line up with TRBD2. V lost 3 bases to trimming and J lost 3 bases; unmatched junction nucleotides: 9. CDR1 DFQATT and CDR2 SNEGSKA come from the germline V gene (reference sequence). This CDR3 has 16 amino acids. The CDR3 nucleotides read TGCAGTGCTAGTTTTCTAGCGGGAGCACCTACAGATACGCAGTATTTT. Translated, it gives CSASFLAGAPTDTQYF.

The rearrangement joins TRBV19 to TRBJ2-1; 8 positions agree with TRBD1. V lost 5 bases and J lost 6; bases outside the gene matches: 9. The CDR3 has 15 amino acids. Germline V CDR1 and CDR2: LNHDA, SQIVND (reference sequence). In nucleotides, the CDR3 is TGTGCCAGTAGTCCGGGGACAGGTTTTTCCAATGAGCAGTTCTTC. It encodes CASSPGTGFSNEQFF.

CDR3 protein: CASSPTGGLEQFF. Written as DNA, the CDR3 is TGTGCCAGCAGTCCAACAGGGGGCCTTGAGCAGTTCTTC. The V and J genes are TRBV6-6 and TRBJ2-1; 9 nucleotides agree with TRBD1. V lost 5 bases and J lost 9; bases outside the gene matches: 5. CDR3 length equals 13 residues. The V gene's germline CDR1 is MNHNY and CDR2 SVGAGI (reference sequence).

The rearrangement joins TRBV14 to TRBJ2-1; 11 bases are a match to TRBD2. The ends lost 3 bases at V and 9 bases at J; junction bases unmatched: 4. From germline, CDR1 is SGHDN and CDR2 FVKESK. The CDR3 totals 14 residues. The CDR3 loop reads CASSHTSGSTEQFF. As DNA, the CDR3 is TGTGCCAGCAGCCACACTAGCGGGAGTACTGAGCAGTTCTTC.

The chain recombines TRBV21-1 with TRBJ1-3. TRBV21-1 is classified as a pseudogene. The CDR3 is made up of 14 amino acids. In DNA, the CDR3 is TGTGCCAGGGGAGGGGAGATCTCTGGAAACACCATATATTTT. It specifies CARGGEISGNTIYF.

The gene calls are TRBV7-2 and TRBJ1-5; D not resolved. V was cut by 3 bases and J by 6 bases, with 15 bases left in between. The CDR3 loop spans 15 amino acids. The V gene's germline CDR1 is SGHTA and CDR2 FQGNSA. The CDR3 DNA reads as TGTGCCAGCAGCTTTCGTCCTGGGAGGACTCAGCCCCAGCATTTT. Protein product: CASSFRPGRTQPQHF.

This chain links TRBV2 with TRBJ2-7; 8 positions agree with TRBD2. Germline assignment: CDR1 SNHLY and CDR2 FYNNEI. Trimming took 8 bases from V and 2 from J; bases not matched to a gene: 14. This CDR3 has 16 residues. The CDR3 spells CASSPVGRGGTYEQYF. The CDR3 DNA reads as TGTGCCAGCTCACCTGTGGGCCGGGGGGGCACCTACGAGCAGTACTTC. The full variable domain, rest sourced from reference TRBV2 and TRBJ2-7, is EPEVTQTPSHQVTQMGQEVILRCVPISNHLYFYWYRQILGQKVEFLVSFYNNEISEKSEIFDDQFSVERPDGSNFTLKIRSTKLEDSAMYFCASSPVGRGGTYEQYFGPGTRLTVT.

The chain links TRBV24-1 to TRBJ2-1; TRBD2 agrees at 14 bases. The CDR3 has 17 amino acids. CDR1 and CDR2 (germline): KGHDR, SFDVKD. V was pared by 3 bases and J by 7 bases, with 7 bases of the junction left unmatched. The chain's CDR3 is CATSDGPWTSGRNEQFF. CDR3 DNA sequence: TGTGCCACCAGTGATGGTCCTTGGACTAGCGGGAGGAATGAGCAGTTCTTC.

V usage is TRBV9 and J usage is TRBJ1-3; D is perhaps TRBD1 (5 bases). Per the germline V gene, CDR1 is SGDLS and CDR2 is YYNGEE. Trimming removed 4 bases from V and 2 bases from J, with 10 bases in between. The CDR3 is made up of 14 amino acids. Here the CDR3 DNA reads TGTGCCAGCAGCCTCTCGGGGGCTGGAAACACCATATATTTT. Its translation: CASSLSGAGNTIYF.

The chain has TRBV24-1 and TRBJ2-2; TRBD1 agrees at 12 bases. Germline V gene sequence: CDR1 KGHDR, CDR2 SFDVKD. V lost 4 bases and J lost 2; bases outside the gene matches: 10. The CDR3 sequence is 19 residues long. CDR3 coding DNA: TGTGCCACCAGTGACCGAGCCGGGACAGGGGGCCGTAACACCGGGGAGCTGTTTTTT. Translating it yields CATSDRAGTGGRNTGELFF.

The V gene is TRBV7-9, the J gene TRBJ2-1, with 12 bases that match TRBD2. The trim removed 5 bases at V and 2 bases at J, leaving 13 bases unmatched. The CDR3 extends over 19 amino acids. Germline CDR1 reads SEHNR; CDR2 reads FQNEAQ (reference sequence). CDR3 bases: TGTGCCAGCAGCCCTACGGGCCTAGCGGGAGGGGGCCCCTACAATGAGCAGTTCTTC. It specifies CASSPTGLAGGGPYNEQFF.

This chain links TRBV5-4 with TRBJ2-5, with D tentatively TRBD2 (7 bases). With 1 base removed from V and 5 bases from J, the gap between germline ends came to 21 bases. This CDR3 comprises 17 residues. Per the germline V gene, CDR1 is SGHNT and CDR2 is YYREEE (reference sequence). The CDR3 DNA sequence: TGTGCCAGCAGCTTGAGTGTCGGGGGCGGGAGAGTGGAGACCCAGTACTTC. It yields the protein CASSLSVGGGRVETQYF.

The CDR3 nucleotides read TGTGCCAGCAGCGAACTAGCGGTTTCCTACAATGAGCAGTTCTTC. It encodes CASSELAVSYNEQFF. This sequence joins TRBV9 and TRBJ2-1, with TRBD2 identical over 8 bases. This CDR3 spans 15 amino acids. V trimming: 3 bases; J trimming: 1 base; junction bases outside the gene matches: 3. In germline, CDR1 is SGDLS, CDR2 YYNGEE. The full variable domain, rest sourced from reference TRBV9 and TRBJ2-1, is DSGVTQTPKHLITATGQRVTLRCSPRSGDLSVYWYQQSLDQGLQFLIQYYNGEERAKGNILERFSAQQFPDLHSELNLSSLELGDSALYFCASSELAVSYNEQFFGPGTRLTVL.

This chain connects TRBV5-4 to TRBJ1-1, with D perhaps matching TRBD1 (5 bases). The CDR3 extends over 14 amino acids. V was shortened by 7 bases and J by 5 bases, with 18 bases between the two germline ends. Germline V gene lookup returns CDR1 SGHNT and CDR2 YYREEE (reference sequence). CDR3 DNA sequence: TGTGCCAGCTCCTTCGGGGGGGGAGAAACTGAAGCTTTCTTT. Its protein is CASSFGGGETEAFF.

The J gene is TRBJ1-1, the V gene TRBV4-1, with 9 bases lining up with TRBD1. Germline CDR1 MGHRA, CDR2 YSYEKL. Germline trimming cut 3 bases from V and 3 bases from J; bases unmatched to any gene: 5. This CDR3 comprises 15 residues. CDR3 protein: CASSQGQGSDTEAFF. The CDR3 DNA follows: TGCGCCAGCAGCCAGGGACAGGGTTCGGACACTGAAGCTTTCTTT.

This chain links TRBV4-1 with TRBJ1-2, with 8 bases that match TRBD1. V was clipped by 1 base and J by 4 bases; unmatched bases: 2. The CDR3 is made up of 14 amino acids. Germline loops: CDR1 MGHRA, CDR2 YSYEKL. CDR3 DNA sequence: TGCGCCAGCAGCCAAGGGACAGGGCCCTATGGCTACACCTTC. It is translated as CASSQGTGPYGYTF.